The following is a T cell receptor (beta chain) sequence with its context. This CDR3 spans 14 amino acids. The V and J ends lost 3 bases and 8 bases respectively, with 16 bases between them. CDR1 is MNHEY and CDR2 is SMNVEV in the germline V gene (reference sequence). This entry belongs to a study of shared clonotypes between healthy human individuals. Study-level information: Each donor had three CD4 naive, three CD4 memory, two CD8 naive and one CD8 memory plate.

CD45RO-negative, CCR7-selected cells formed the naive CD8 fraction, which excluded terminally differentiated effector memory CD45RA+ cells. Every immunoSEQ plate was one replicate of a subset's evenly spread DNA. The table came from immunoSEQ multiplex PCR; TCRdb's copy has only in-frame clones and leaves some out. In the table there are some 600,000 clones, around 96% of which are singletons. Sequencing was carried out using naive CD8+ T cells sorted from blood. This TCR derives from a woman in her twenties or thirties in good health. The chain couples TRBV27 to TRBJ1-1; no clear D gene. The chain's CDR3 is CASSLVRDVGEAFF. As DNA, the CDR3 is TGTGCCAGCAGTTTGGTTAGAGACGTGGGCGAAGCTTTCTTT.